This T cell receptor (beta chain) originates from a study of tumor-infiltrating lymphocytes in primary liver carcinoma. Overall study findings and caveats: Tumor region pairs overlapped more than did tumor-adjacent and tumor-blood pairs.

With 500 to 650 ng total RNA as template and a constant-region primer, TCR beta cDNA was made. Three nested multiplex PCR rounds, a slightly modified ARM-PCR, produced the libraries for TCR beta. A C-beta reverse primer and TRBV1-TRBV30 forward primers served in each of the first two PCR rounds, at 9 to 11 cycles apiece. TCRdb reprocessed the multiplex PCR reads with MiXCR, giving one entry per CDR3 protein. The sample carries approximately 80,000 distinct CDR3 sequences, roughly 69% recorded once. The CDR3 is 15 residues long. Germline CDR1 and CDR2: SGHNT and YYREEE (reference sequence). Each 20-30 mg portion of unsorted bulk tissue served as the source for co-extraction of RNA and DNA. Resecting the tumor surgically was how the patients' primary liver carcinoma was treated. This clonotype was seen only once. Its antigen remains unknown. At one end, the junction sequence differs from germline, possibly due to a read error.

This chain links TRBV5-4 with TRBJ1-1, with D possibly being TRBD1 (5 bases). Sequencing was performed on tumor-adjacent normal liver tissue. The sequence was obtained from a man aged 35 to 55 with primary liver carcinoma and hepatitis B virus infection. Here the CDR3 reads CTSTDSMVQGFEAFF. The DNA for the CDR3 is TGTACCAGCACCGACTCCATGGTCCAGGGATTTGAAGCTTTCTTT.